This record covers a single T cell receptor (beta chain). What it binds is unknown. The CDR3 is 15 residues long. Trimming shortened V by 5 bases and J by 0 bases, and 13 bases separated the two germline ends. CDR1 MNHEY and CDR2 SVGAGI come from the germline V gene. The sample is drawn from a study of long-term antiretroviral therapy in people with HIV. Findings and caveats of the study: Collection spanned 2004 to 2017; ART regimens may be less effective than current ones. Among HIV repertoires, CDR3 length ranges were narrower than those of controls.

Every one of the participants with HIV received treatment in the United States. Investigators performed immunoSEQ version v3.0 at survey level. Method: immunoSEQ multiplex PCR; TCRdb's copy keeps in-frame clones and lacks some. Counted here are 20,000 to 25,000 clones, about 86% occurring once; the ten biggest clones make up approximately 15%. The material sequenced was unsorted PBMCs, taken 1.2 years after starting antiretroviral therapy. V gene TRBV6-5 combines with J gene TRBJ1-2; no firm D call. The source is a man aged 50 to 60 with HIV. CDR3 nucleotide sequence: TGTGCCAGCAGTCGCAAGGGTGCCGCTAACTATGGCTACACCTTC. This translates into CASSRKGAANYGYTF.